One sample yielded the 21 T cell receptor beta chains listed below, sequenced in a study of OX40 agonist ivuxolimab in advanced cancers. Clones were sequenced by immunoSEQ multiplex PCR, and TCRdb holds only the in-frame ones, with some missing. Altogether tens of thousands of clones are present, roughly 86% being singletons, with the ten largest covering roughly 1.1%. This sample comprised CD4+ or CD8+ T cells sorted from blood, obtained in a trial of the OX40 agonist ivuxolimab. Receptor source: an adult with an advanced solid tumor such as melanoma, head and neck, liver or kidney cancer.

The chain combines TRBV7-2 with TRBJ2-7; D is possibly TRBD1 (6 bases). The germline V and J ends were trimmed by 4 bases and 5 bases, with 15 bases remaining between them. Germline V gene data show CDR1 as SGHTA and CDR2 as FQGNSA. This CDR3 is 14 amino acids long. The CDR3 reads CASSSQGEVHEQYF. CDR3 nucleotide sequence: TGTGCCAGCAGCTCACAGGGAGAGGTACACGAGCAGTACTTC. The complete variable domain, with remaining parts taken from reference TRBV7-2 and TRBJ2-7, reads GAGVSQSPSNKVTEKGKDVELRCDPISGHTALYWYRQSLGQGLEFLIYFQGNSAPDKSGLPSDRFSAERTGGSVSTLTIQRTQQEDSAVYLCASSSQGEVHEQYFGPGTRLTVT.

The chain joins TRBV19 to TRBJ2-7, with TRBD2 identical over 12 bases. CDR3 length: 16 amino acids. The germline V gene has CDR1 LNHDA and CDR2 SQIVND (reference sequence). V lost 5 bases to trimming and J lost 3 bases; unmatched junction nucleotides: 8. The CDR3 DNA follows: TGTGCCAGTAGTCCCCTAGCGGGAGGGCTGATCTACGAGCAGTACTTC. Protein product: CASSPLAGGLIYEQYF.

The chain combines TRBV7-7 with TRBJ1-2; 10 bases line up with TRBD1. J was trimmed by 8 bases and V by 11 bases; bases with no gene match: 11. The CDR3 is made up of 13 amino acids. Germline V gene sequence: CDR1 SSHAT, CDR2 FNYEAQ (reference sequence). CDR3 region: CAVGQDRGLGYTF. The CDR3 DNA follows: TGTGCCGTTGGACAAGACAGGGGGCTCGGCTACACCTTC. Filled out from reference TRBV7-7 and TRBJ1-2, the complete variable domain reads GAGVSQSPRYKVTKRGQDVTLRCDPISSHATLYWYQQALGQGPEFLTYFNYEAQPDKSGLPSDRFSAERPEGSISTLTIQRTEQRDSAMYRCAVGQDRGLGYTFGSGTRLTVV.

The J gene is TRBJ2-5, the V gene TRBV21-1; the table's TRBD1 call for D was not verified on the DNA. TRBV21-1 is termed a pseudogene. CDR3 length equals 16 residues. The CDR3 nucleotides are TGTGCCAGCAGCAAAGACACGGGACAATACCAAGAGACCCAGTACTTC. Translation gives CASSKDTGQYQETQYF.

The rearrangement joins TRBV5-4 to TRBJ2-1, with D unclear. Looked up from germline, CDR1 is SGHNT and CDR2 is YYREEE (reference sequence). V was clipped by 1 base and J by 6 bases, with 5 bases between them. This CDR3 is built from 12 residues. The CDR3 here is CASSLRSNEQFF. The DNA for the CDR3 is TGTGCCAGCAGCTTGCGAAGCAATGAGCAGTTCTTC.

The rearrangement links TRBV5-4 to TRBJ2-3; 14 nucleotides agree with TRBD2. The length of the CDR3 is 16 residues. The V and J ends lost 4 bases and 6 bases, in that order; junction bases with no gene match: 7. Germline loops: CDR1 SGHNT, CDR2 YYREEE (reference sequence). The chain's CDR3 is CASSRGLAGGFDTQYF. CDR3 bases: TGTGCCAGCAGCCGTGGACTAGCGGGAGGTTTCGATACGCAGTATTTT.

CDR3 sequence (DNA): TGTGCCAGCAGTGGTCGACAGGGAAGCACAGATACGCAGTATTTT. It encodes CASSGRQGSTDTQYF. V gene TRBV2 combines with J gene TRBJ2-3; 7 bases are a match to TRBD1. V lost 4 bases and J lost 0; bases outside the gene matches: 4. The CDR3 is 15 amino acids. CDR1 and CDR2 from the germline V gene are SNHLY and FYNNEI.

The chain links TRBV19 to TRBJ2-3; maybe TRBD1 (5 bases). V was trimmed by 5 bases and J by 3 bases, leaving 15 bases between them. This CDR3 region has 15 residues. Germline CDR1 and CDR2: LNHDA and SQIVND (reference sequence). Here the CDR3 DNA reads TGTGCCAGTAGTCCGACGTGGCAGGGTACAGATACGCAGTATTTT. This gives the protein CASSPTWQGTDTQYF.

This clone was seen a single time. The chain uses TRBV7-2 and TRBJ1-1; D call uncertain. Trimming shortened V by 1 base and J by 1 base, and 10 bases separated the two germline ends. The CDR3 consists of 15 residues. The V gene's germline CDR1 is SGHTA and CDR2 FQGNSA. The CDR3 DNA reads as TGTGCCAGCAGCTTAGGTCCAGCATCGAACACTGAAGCTTTCTTT. This gives the protein CASSLGPASNTEAFF.

The DNA of the CDR3 is TGTGCCAGCAGGCCCAGCGGGTACAATGAGCAGTTCTTC. Amino acid sequence: CASRPSGYNEQFF. This chain connects TRBV11-2 to TRBJ2-1; tentatively, D is TRBD2 (6 bases). Trimming removed 6 bases at V and 4 bases at J, with 10 bases between. This CDR3 has 13 residues. Germline CDR1 is SGHAT and CDR2 is FQNNGV.

The CDR3 bases are TGTGCCAGCAGGATGGACGGGAATCAGCCCCAGCATTTT. Residues: CASRMDGNQPQHF. V usage is TRBV6-6 and J usage is TRBJ1-5; D remains ambiguous. This CDR3 comprises 13 residues. V dropped 6 bases and J dropped 4 bases, with 10 bases sitting between them. CDR1 and CDR2 from the germline V gene are MNHNY and SVGAGI (reference sequence).

The gene calls are TRBV7-2 and TRBJ2-7; no definite D call. V was trimmed by 3 bases and J by 6 bases, leaving 12 bases between them. This CDR3 region has 13 residues. CDR1 and CDR2 (germline): SGHTA, FQGNSA. The CDR3 protein is CASSLNLLGEQYF. The CDR3 region has the DNA TGTGCCAGCAGCTTGAACCTTTTGGGCGAGCAGTACTTC.

This chain joins TRBV6-1 and TRBJ1-5; D not certain. CDR1 and CDR2 from the germline V gene are MNHNS and SASEGT. CDR3 length: 12 residues. Trimming shortened V by 3 bases and J by 6 bases, and 6 bases separated the two germline ends. CDR3 nucleotides: TGTGCCAGCAGTGATAGGGTTCAGCCCCAGCATTTT. Its protein product is CASSDRVQPQHF.

J is TRBJ2-1 and V is TRBV6-7; 10 bases match TRBD2. TRBV6-7 is treated as an ORF (open reading frame) with a function not yet certain. The CDR3 totals 15 residues. V lost 2 bases to trimming and J lost 6 bases; unmatched junction nucleotides: 4. In DNA, the CDR3 is TGTGCCAGCAGTTACCTAGCGGGAGAAGGCAATGAGCAGTTCTTC. Protein product: CASSYLAGEGNEQFF.

This chain connects TRBV20-1 to TRBJ2-2; D might be TRBD1 or TRBD2, each matching 5 bases. The CDR3 runs to 11 residues. The germline gives CDR1 DFQATT, CDR2 SNEGSKA (reference sequence). V was cut by 5 bases and J by 4 bases, with 5 bases left in between. This chain's CDR3 is CSAGTTGELFF. The CDR3 DNA reads as TGCAGTGCTGGGACCACCGGGGAGCTGTTTTTT.

The J gene is TRBJ2-7, the V gene TRBV29-1; 12 nucleotides align to TRBD1. V lost 6 bases, J lost 6 bases, and 6 bases stayed unmatched. From germline, CDR1 is SQVTM and CDR2 ANQGSEA. The CDR3 has 13 residues. The CDR3 sequence is CSVPGQGASEQYF. CDR3 in DNA: TGCAGCGTCCCGGGACAGGGGGCTAGCGAGCAGTACTTC.

The chain links TRBV28 to TRBJ2-7; 11 bases align to TRBD1. The V and J ends lost 5 bases and 5 bases, in that order; junction bases with no gene match: 11. Per germline, CDR1 MDHEN and CDR2 SYDVKM. The CDR3 has 16 residues. The CDR3 DNA is TGTGCCAGCAGTCTCCGGACAGGGGGCATAATCAACGAGCAGTACTTC. This encodes CASSLRTGGIINEQYF.

This clone has more than one count but fewer than ten. The rearrangement links TRBV4-3 to TRBJ1-5; D is uncertain. Germline V gene data show CDR1 as LGHNA and CDR2 as YSLEER. The V and J ends lost 0 bases and 5 bases respectively, with 5 bases between them. The CDR3 sequence is 13 residues long. In DNA form, the CDR3 reads TGCGCCAGCAGCCAAGAAAGGGATCAGCCCCAGCATTTT. This encodes CASSQERDQPQHF.

V usage is TRBV28 and J usage is TRBJ1-1, with D possibly being TRBD1 (5 bases). Germline loops: CDR1 MDHEN, CDR2 SYDVKM. The length of the CDR3 is 11 residues. Deletions cut 5 bases from V and 8 bases from J, with 9 bases between. The CDR3 loop reads CASSPRTEAFF. DNA for the CDR3: TGTGCCAGCAGTCCCCGGACAGAAGCTTTCTTT.

The CDR3 loop reads CATASSVGGWFGETQYF. CDR3 coding DNA: TGTGCCACCGCCTCATCTGTTGGGGGATGGTTTGGAGAGACCCAGTACTTC. The chain combines TRBV28 with TRBJ2-5; either TRBD1 or TRBD2 may supply D (5 bases each). CDR3 length equals 17 residues. Looked up from germline, CDR1 is MDHEN and CDR2 is SYDVKM. The V gene lost 10 bases and the J gene lost 4 bases, with 28 bases spanning the gap.

The gene calls are TRBV27 and TRBJ2-5; 10 bases are a match to TRBD1. V trimming: 10 bases; J trimming: 7 bases; junction bases outside the gene matches: 12. The germline V gene encodes CDR1 MNHEY and CDR2 SMNVEV (reference sequence). The length of the CDR3 is 14 residues. The CDR3 DNA sequence: TGTGCCACATCTCCTAGACAGGGGGCGCGGACCCAGTACTTC. It translates to CATSPRQGARTQYF.